The clone carrying this T cell receptor beta chain was detected once. Antigen specificity is unknown. Other nucleotide sequences in the sample specify the same CDR3. Every contributor of samples was a Caucasian grown-up residing in Nashville, Tennessee. Produced via immunoSEQ multiplex PCR; TCRdb's table is partial and in-frame only. The top ten clones hold over 0.3% of a sample with 1,400,000 or so clones, approximately 98.5% of them seen once. This sample was included in a study of shared clonotypes between healthy human individuals. Study-wide points: Among donors, sharing of clonotypes was expected to be affected by sequencing depth. Estimated richness was generally greater in naive than memory subsets.

The CDR3 is made up of 13 amino acids. The germline V gene has CDR1 LNHDA and CDR2 SQIVND (reference sequence). V was clipped by 3 bases and J by 0 bases, with 6 bases between them. The sample comprised naive CD4+ T cells sorted from blood. The subset is: CD45RA+ positively selected. The chain recombines TRBV19 with TRBJ2-7; D gene ambiguous. The sequence derives from a man between 25 and 39 years old in good health. CDR3 bases: TGTGCCAGTAGTATTGGTCGCTCCTACGAGCAGTACTTC. Its protein is CASSIGRSYEQYF.